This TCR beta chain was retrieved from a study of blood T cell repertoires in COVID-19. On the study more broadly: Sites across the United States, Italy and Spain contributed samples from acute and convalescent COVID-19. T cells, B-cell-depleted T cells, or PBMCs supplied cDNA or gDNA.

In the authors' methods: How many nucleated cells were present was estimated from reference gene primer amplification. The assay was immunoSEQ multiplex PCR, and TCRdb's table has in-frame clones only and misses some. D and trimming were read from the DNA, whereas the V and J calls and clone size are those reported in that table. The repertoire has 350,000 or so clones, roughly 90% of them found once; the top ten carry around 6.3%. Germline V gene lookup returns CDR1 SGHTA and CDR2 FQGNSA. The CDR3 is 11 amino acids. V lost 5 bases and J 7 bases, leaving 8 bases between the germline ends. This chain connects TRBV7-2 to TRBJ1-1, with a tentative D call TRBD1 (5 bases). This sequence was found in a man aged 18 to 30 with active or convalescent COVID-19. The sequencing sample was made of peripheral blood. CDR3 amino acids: CASSRGGEAFF. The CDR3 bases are TGTGCCAGCAGCCGGGGGGGTGAAGCTTTCTTT.